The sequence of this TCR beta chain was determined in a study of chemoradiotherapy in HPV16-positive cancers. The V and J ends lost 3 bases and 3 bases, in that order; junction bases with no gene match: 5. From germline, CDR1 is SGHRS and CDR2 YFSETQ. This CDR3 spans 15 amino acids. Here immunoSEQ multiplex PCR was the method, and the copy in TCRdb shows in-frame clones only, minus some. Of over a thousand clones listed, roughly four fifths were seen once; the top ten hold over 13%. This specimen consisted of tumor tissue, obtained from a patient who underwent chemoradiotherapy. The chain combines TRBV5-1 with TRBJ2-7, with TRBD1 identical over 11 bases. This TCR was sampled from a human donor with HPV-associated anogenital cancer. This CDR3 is CASSYGGTGGYEQYF. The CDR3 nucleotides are TGCGCCAGCAGCTACGGGGGGACAGGGGGCTACGAGCAGTACTTC.